This T cell receptor (beta chain) comes out of a study of blood T cell repertoires in COVID-19. Background on the study: There were acute and convalescent COVID-19 samples, and they came from the United States, Italy and Spain. Sources were T cells, B-cell-depleted T cells, or PBMCs; the material itself was cDNA or gDNA.

CDR3 length: 17 amino acids. Germline V CDR1 and CDR2: SGHNT, YENEEA. Trimming removed 5 bases from V and 0 bases from J; junction bases left unmatched: 6. In the authors' workflow: Quantification of nucleated cells was approximated via reference gene primer amplification. TCRdb's copy holds only in-frame clones and misses some; the assay was immunoSEQ multiplex PCR. That table is the source of V, J and clone size, and D and trimming were worked out from the DNA. Here the sample spans roughly 70,000 clones, 88% being singletons. The material sequenced was peripheral blood. This chain connects TRBV11-3 to TRBJ2-7; 14 nucleotides line up with TRBD2. The receptor's source is a human donor in a cohort sampled during active COVID-19. The CDR3: CASSIPGLAGDSYEQYF. CDR3 DNA: TGTGCCAGCAGCATACCGGGACTAGCGGGAGACTCCTACGAGCAGTACTTC. Drawing the rest from reference TRBV11-3 and TRBJ2-7, the complete variable domain is EAGVVQSPRYKIIEKKQPVAFWCNPISGHNTLYWYLQNLGQGPELLIRYENEEAVDDSQLPKDRFSAERLKGVDSTLKIQPAELGDSAVYLCASSIPGLAGDSYEQYFGPGTRLTVT.